Many counts were recorded for the clone carrying this TCR beta chain. Its antigen is unknown. These data belong to a study of T cells in Graves' hyperthyroidism and ophthalmopathy. Study results and limitations: A 13 V-J model separated ophthalmopathy from stable hyperthyroidism. Ophthalmopathy was identified by the model a median 6.5 months ahead of onset.

V shed 0 bases and J 2 bases; nucleotides not matched to a gene: 7. The V gene's germline CDR1 is GTSNPN and CDR2 SVGIG (reference sequence). The CDR3 totals 15 residues. Aged 18 to 65, the patients had hyperthyroidism that was newly diagnosed and had lasted under 2 months. Uncontrolled infection, other autoimmune disease, pregnancy or lactation excluded patients. Regions amplified from RNA transcripts were the TCR beta CDR3 regions. HTBI primers were the set used in a first-round RT-PCR of the TCR CDR3. In TCRdb, the multiplex PCR reads were re-called with MiXCR into one record per CDR3 protein. Counted here are a few hundred thousand distinct CDR3 sequences, around 14% occurring once; the ten biggest clones make up approximately 7%.

The sequenced material came from blood. This receptor was obtained from a woman in her twenties or thirties with Graves' hyperthyroidism. The V call is TRBV30, the J call TRBJ2-7; 7 bases align to TRBD2. The CDR3 sequence is CAWSVQWDYTYEQYF. The CDR3, as DNA: TGTGCCTGGAGTGTACAATGGGACTACACCTACGAGCAGTACTTC.